This T cell receptor (beta chain) was identified in a study of shared clonotypes between healthy human individuals. The study, taken as a whole, reports: With several donors compared, about 5% of naive CD4 clonotypes were shared. Naive subsets tended to show greater estimated richness than memory subsets.

At a deep level, the assay was run. Libraries were prepared by immunoSEQ multiplex PCR; TCRdb keeps only in-frame clonotypes and omits some of them. The repertoire holds 2 million to 2.5 million clones, just under 95% seen once, with 0.37% in the top ten. Germline V gives CDR1 SGHRS, CDR2 YFSETQ. The CDR3 sequence is 14 residues long. The trim removed 4 bases at V and 2 bases at J, leaving 4 bases unmatched. About this clone: What it binds is not known.

The gene calls are TRBV5-1 and TRBJ2-3; TRBD2 agrees at 7 bases. This receptor was taken from a man aged 18-30 years in good health. Some clones in this sample may be carry-over from other donors' samples. Sequenced material: naive CD4+ T cells from PBMCs. The subset is: CD45RA+ positively selected. The CDR3 DNA is TGCGCCAGCAGCCCAGGACTAGTCACAGATACGCAGTATTTT. It translates to CASSPGLVTDTQYF.